Shown below are 30 T cell receptor beta chains from a single sample sequenced in a study of CD8+CD57+ T cells in acquired aplastic anemia. Genomic DNA templated the TCR beta VDJ and CDR3 profiling. TCRdb re-derived calls from the reads in MiXCR, one entry per CDR3 protein. The table includes hundreds of thousands of distinct CDR3 sequences, less than 35% detected once. Selection for sequencing was limited to patients who had shown CD8+CD57+ cell expansion by flow cytometry. The specimen sequenced was sorted CD4+, CD8+, or CD8+CD57+ T cells (not recorded which) from PBMCs. Receptor source: a human donor with aplastic anemia.

Comment on this clonotype: One junction end disagrees with the germline gene, perhaps due to a read error. The chain carries TRBV7-8 and TRBJ1-5; D uncertain. This CDR3 has 14 amino acids. Germline V gene data show CDR1 as SGHVS and CDR2 as FQNEAQ. CDR3 amino acids: CASKLGASNQPQRF. For the CDR3, the DNA is TGTGCCAGCAAGCTAGGCGCAAGCAATCAGCCCCAGCGTTTT.

V is TRBV24-1 and J is TRBJ1-6; the D is unclear. The CDR3 consists of 14 residues. Per the germline V gene, CDR1 is KGHDR and CDR2 is SFDVKD. Trimming removed 5 bases from V and 10 bases from J, with 14 bases in between. DNA of the CDR3: TGTGCCACCAGTGGGGCCCCCGAGGGATCACCCCTCCACTTT. It codes for CATSGAPEGSPLHF.

The chain has TRBV24-1 and TRBJ1-1; D is unclear. The CDR3 has 13 amino acids. V was clipped by 4 bases and J by 7 bases, with 12 bases between them. CDR1 KGHDR and CDR2 SFDVKD come from the germline V gene. The CDR3 region has the DNA TGTGCCACCAGTGACCCCCTCGATGGTGAAGCTTTCTTT. Protein: CATSDPLDGEAFF.

This sequence joins TRBV24-1 and TRBJ2-3, with D uncertain. Germline V gene data show CDR1 as KGHDR and CDR2 as SFDVKD. The CDR3 is made up of 14 amino acids. V lost 3 bases, J lost 2 bases, and 8 bases lay in between. The CDR3 reads CATSDPGTTDTQYF. CDR3 in DNA: TGTGCCACCAGTGATCCCGGCACCACAGATACGCAGTATTTT.

This clonotype was counted many times. J is TRBJ2-7 and V is TRBV4-3; D gene uncertain. The CDR3 has 16 residues. The ends were cut back, 1 base at V and 0 bases at J, with 13 bases in the middle. Germline V gives CDR1 LGHNA, CDR2 YSLEER. The CDR3 is CASSQGDPGLSYEQYF. As DNA, the CDR3 is TGCGCCAGCAGCCAAGGGGATCCAGGCCTCTCCTACGAGCAGTACTTC.

This clonotype was counted at least ten times. The chain employs TRBV19 and TRBJ1-2; a weak D match, TRBD1 (6 bases). This CDR3 has 14 residues. In germline, CDR1 is LNHDA, CDR2 SQIVND (reference sequence). Deletions cut 3 bases from V and 5 bases from J, with 13 bases between. The CDR3 coding sequence is TGTGCCAGTAGTATCGTGGGGGCGGGGTATGGCTACACCTTC. Its protein product is CASSIVGAGYGYTF.

The chain combines TRBV4-2 with TRBJ1-4, with a tentative D call TRBD1 (5 bases). V was clipped by 0 bases and J by 5 bases, with 10 bases between them. Germline values: CDR1 LGHNA, CDR2 YNFKEQ. The CDR3 spans 15 residues. CDR3 residues: CASSQDRDGNEKLFF. CDR3 nucleotides: TGTGCCAGCAGCCAAGATCGGGACGGGAATGAAAAACTGTTTTTT.

Turning to this clonotype: A much larger clonotype is one base distant, so this may be a read error. The chain is built from TRBV20-1 and TRBJ2-7; D is possibly TRBD1 (5 bases). This CDR3 has 14 residues. V was trimmed by 5 bases and J by 2 bases, leaving 16 bases between them. CDR1 and CDR2 from the germline V gene are DFQATT and SNEGSKA (reference sequence). In DNA, the CDR3 is TGCAGTGCTGGATTGACAGTTATCCCCTACGAGCAGTACTTC. Its translation: CSAGLTVIPYEQYF.

This chain links TRBV5-4 with TRBJ1-1; 9 nucleotides line up with TRBD1. The germline V gene encodes CDR1 SGHNT and CDR2 YYREEE (reference sequence). The CDR3 loop spans 15 amino acids. V shed 4 bases, J shed 5 bases, and the junction held 9 bases outside the gene matches. The CDR3 protein is CASSTTGGSGTEAFF. CDR3 bases: TGTGCCAGCAGCACTACAGGGGGCTCGGGGACTGAAGCTTTCTTT.

A remark on this clonotype: A much larger clone lies one base from this, so it may be a read error. This CDR3 reads CASNLVQGSSYEQYF. In DNA form, the CDR3 reads TGTGCCAGCAACTTAGTGCAGGGAAGCTCCTACGAGCAGTACTTC. V and J are TRBV13 and TRBJ2-7, with a tentative D call TRBD1 (5 bases). The CDR3 runs 15 residues. Germline V lookup: CDR1 PRHDT, CDR2 FYEKMQ (reference sequence).

This clonotype showed up many times. The chain carries TRBV7-2 and TRBJ1-5; D gene ambiguous. The V and J ends lost 0 bases and 6 bases respectively, with 6 bases between them. The length of the CDR3 is 13 residues. Germline loops: CDR1 SGHTA, CDR2 FQGNSA. CDR3 in DNA: TGTGCCAGCAGCTTAGCTTTGTCTCAGCCCCAGCATTTT. This translates into CASSLALSQPQHF.

As for this clonotype: Germline and junction disagree at one end, which may indicate a read error. The chain combines TRBV7-2 with TRBJ2-2, with TRBD2 matching over 11 bases. This CDR3 contains 15 residues. Germline V gives CDR1 SGHTA, CDR2 FQGNSA. In DNA, the CDR3 is TGTGCCAGCAGATTAGCGGGAGGGCCGGCCGGGGAGCTGTTTTTT. Its protein product is CASRLAGGPAGELFF.

Remarks on this clonotype: A much larger clonotype is one base distant, so this may be a read error. The rearrangement joins TRBV20-1 to TRBJ1-2; a possible D gene is TRBD1 (5 bases). Germline V CDR1 and CDR2: DFQATT, SNEGSKA (reference sequence). The CDR3 is made up of 12 amino acids. The CDR3 DNA follows: TGCAGTGCTAGTGCGGGGGTTAGAGGCTACATCTTC. Translated: CSASAGVRGYIF.

This clonotype was found many times. The chain carries TRBV24-1 and TRBJ2-3, with 8 bases identical to TRBD2. CDR3 length: 14 residues. Germline CDR1 KGHDR, CDR2 SFDVKD. J gave up 1 base and V 5 bases, and 1 base lay outside the gene matches. DNA for the CDR3: TGTGCCACCAGTGCGCGGGGGGGCACAGATACGCAGTATTTT. Amino acids: CATSARGGTDTQYF.

This clonotype has just a few counts. V usage is TRBV12-3 or TRBV12-4 and J usage is TRBJ1-3; no firm D call. The CDR3 has 14 residues. With 3 bases removed from V and 4 bases from J, the gap between germline ends came to 10 bases. The CDR3 DNA is TGTGCCAGCAGTTTTAGGGCTGGAGGAAACACCATATATTTT. Its protein is CASSFRAGGNTIYF.

The V and J genes are TRBV19 and TRBJ2-6, with D perhaps matching TRBD2 (5 bases). This CDR3 has 13 amino acids. V lost 7 bases and J lost 3, with 7 bases in between. The germline V gene has CDR1 LNHDA and CDR2 SQIVND (reference sequence). CDR3: CASMGSGANVLTF. The CDR3, as DNA: TGTGCCAGTATGGGGAGTGGGGCCAACGTCCTGACTTTC.

As for this clonotype: One junction end disagrees with the germline gene, perhaps due to a read error. V usage is TRBV10-3 and J usage is TRBJ1-6; TRBD1 might be the D (6 bases). This CDR3 is built from 13 residues. Per the germline V gene, CDR1 is ENHRY and CDR2 is SYGVKD. CDR3 in amino acids: CASSHREPSPFHF. As DNA, the CDR3 is TGTGCCAGCAGTCACAGGGAACCATCACCCTTCCACTTT.

The CDR3: CASSPEIAGDNEQFF. The CDR3 DNA reads as TGTGCCAGCAGCCCGGAGATAGCGGGCGACAATGAGCAGTTCTTC. V gene TRBV11-2 combines with J gene TRBJ2-1; 7 bases line up with TRBD2. There are 15 residues in the CDR3. CDR1 SGHAT and CDR2 FQNNGV come from the germline V gene. The V and J ends lost 5 bases and 5 bases, in that order; junction bases with no gene match: 9.

The rearrangement links TRBV5-1 to TRBJ2-1, with 8 bases matching TRBD2. The germline gives CDR1 SGHRS, CDR2 YFSETQ. CDR3 length equals 17 residues. V lost 0 bases and J lost 6; bases outside the gene matches: 11. CDR3 bases: TGCGCCAGCAGCTTGGATGTGCGGGGGGCCTACCTCAATGAGCAGTTCTTC. This codes for CASSLDVRGAYLNEQFF.

The table lists this clonotype with a few counts. This chain connects TRBV25-1 to TRBJ2-6, with 8 bases lining up with TRBD1. The CDR3 consists of 18 residues. After removal of 5 bases from V and 4 bases from J, the junction contained 13 bases not matched to a gene. Germline loops: CDR1 MGHDK, CDR2 SYGVNS. CDR3 residues: CASSSTGTGRVGANVLTF. For the CDR3, the DNA is TGTGCCAGCAGTTCAACCGGGACAGGTCGCGTCGGGGCCAACGTCCTGACTTTC.

This clonotype was counted ten times or more. The V and J genes are TRBV20-1 and TRBJ2-7; D may be TRBD1 (6 bases). The CDR3 covers 13 residues. The germline CDR1 and CDR2 sequences are DFQATT and SNEGSKA (reference sequence). Trimming removed 6 bases at V and 3 bases at J, with 15 bases between. CDR3 DNA sequence: TGCAGTGCATTACAGGGACCGAACTACGAGCAGTACTTC. Amino acid sequence: CSALQGPNYEQYF.

This clonotype was detected many times. J is TRBJ2-3 and V is TRBV10-3, with 11 bases aligning to TRBD2. The CDR3 length is 17 residues. The ends lost 6 bases at V and 9 bases at J; junction bases unmatched: 17. CDR1 is ENHRY and CDR2 is SYGVKD in the germline V gene. The CDR3 coding sequence is TGTGCCATCAGCCCAGACTCAGCGACTAGCGGGAAAGGCACGCAGTATTTT. Its protein product is CAISPDSATSGKGTQYF.

The sample holds many counts of this clonotype. This chain joins TRBV19 and TRBJ1-4, with TRBD1 as a possible D gene (5 bases). CDR1 is LNHDA, CDR2 SQIVND, per germline (reference sequence). V dropped 2 bases and J dropped 8 bases, with 12 bases sitting between them. CDR3 length: 14 amino acids. CDR3 loop: CASSIRDPKEKLFF. The CDR3 DNA reads TGTGCCAGTAGTATAAGGGACCCCAAGGAAAAACTGTTTTTT.

This sequence joins TRBV13 and TRBJ2-7; D is possibly TRBD1 (5 bases). Germline CDR1 PRHDT, CDR2 FYEKMQ (reference sequence). The CDR3 length is 14 residues. Trimming shortened V by 1 base and J by 3 bases, and 10 bases separated the two germline ends. The CDR3 DNA reads TGTGCCAGCAGCTTAGTATCTGACAGCTACGAGCAGTACTTC. This translates into CASSLVSDSYEQYF.

This clonotype was picked up many times. The CDR3 region has the DNA TGTGCCAGCAGCGTAGGTCAGCGGACCTACGAGCAGTACTTC. Translation: CASSVGQRTYEQYF. The chain uses TRBV9 and TRBJ2-7; a possible D gene is TRBD2 (5 bases). This CDR3 comprises 14 residues. CDR1 is SGDLS, CDR2 YYNGEE, per germline. V shed 0 bases and J shed 2 bases, with 9 bases lying between them.

This clonotype came up many times. The chain uses TRBV20-1 and TRBJ1-2; D uncertain. V gave up 6 bases and J gave up 7 bases, with 21 bases separating them. CDR3 length: 14 residues. CDR1 is DFQATT and CDR2 is SNEGSKA in the germline V gene (reference sequence). DNA of the CDR3: TGCAGTGCCGAACTGGGCCTCCCTCGGGGTGGCTACACCTTC. As protein: CSAELGLPRGGYTF.

There are many counts of this clonotype. The rearrangement links TRBV11-2 to TRBJ2-7; TRBD1 agrees at 8 bases. CDR1 and CDR2 from the germline V gene are SGHAT and FQNNGV. The CDR3 extends over 14 amino acids. The junction had 6 bases not matched to a gene; V was cut back by 3 bases and J by 5 bases. The CDR3 sequence is CASSLWTGTHEQYF. CDR3 sequence (DNA): TGTGCCAGCAGCTTGTGGACAGGGACCCACGAGCAGTACTTC.

V is TRBV19 and J is TRBJ1-5, with D possibly being TRBD1 (5 bases). Germline loops: CDR1 LNHDA, CDR2 SQIVND (reference sequence). This CDR3 is built from 14 residues. V shed 4 bases and J shed 5 bases, with 12 bases lying between them. The CDR3 loop is CASSKLQEHQPQHF. Here the CDR3 DNA reads TGTGCCAGTAGTAAGTTACAGGAACATCAGCCCCAGCATTTT.

The rearrangement joins TRBV28 to TRBJ1-2, with 7 nucleotides matching TRBD1. This CDR3 is built from 13 residues. V trimming: 2 bases; J trimming: 7 bases; junction bases outside the gene matches: 4. The V gene's germline CDR1 is MDHEN and CDR2 SYDVKM. Here the CDR3 DNA reads TGTGCCAGCAGTTTAAGTTCAGGGGGTGGCTACACCTTC. The encoded protein is CASSLSSGGGYTF.

The chain links TRBV5-1 to TRBJ2-7; 9 bases match TRBD1. The germline V gene encodes CDR1 SGHRS and CDR2 YFSETQ. V dropped 3 bases and J dropped 6; count of bases not matched to a gene: 7. The CDR3 is made up of 14 amino acids. The DNA of the CDR3 is TGCGCCAGCAGCTCGGGGACAGGGACCTTCGAGCAGTACTTC. It yields the protein CASSSGTGTFEQYF. The variable domain in full, completed from reference TRBV5-1 and TRBJ2-7, reads KAGVTQTPRYLIKTRGQQVTLSCSPISGHRSVSWYQQTPGQGLQFLFEYFSETQRNKGNFPGRFSGRQFSNSRSEMNVSTLELGDSALYLCASSSGTGTFEQYFGPGTRLTVT.